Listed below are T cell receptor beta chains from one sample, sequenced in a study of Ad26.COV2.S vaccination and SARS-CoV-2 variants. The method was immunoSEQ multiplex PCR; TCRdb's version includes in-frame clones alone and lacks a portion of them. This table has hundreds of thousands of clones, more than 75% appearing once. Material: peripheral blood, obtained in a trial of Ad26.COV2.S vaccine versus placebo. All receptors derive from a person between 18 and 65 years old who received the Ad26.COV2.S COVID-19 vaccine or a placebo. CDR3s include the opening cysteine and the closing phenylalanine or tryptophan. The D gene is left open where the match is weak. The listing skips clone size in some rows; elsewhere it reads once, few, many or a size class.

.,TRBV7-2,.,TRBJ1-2,TGTGCCAGCAGCTTCTCCTTTGGGGAGAGTGGCTACACCTTC,CASSFSFGESGYTF
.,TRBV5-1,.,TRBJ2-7,TGCGCCAGCAGCCCGGGACCTGCGACGACCTACGAGCAGTACTTC,CASSPGPATTYEQYF
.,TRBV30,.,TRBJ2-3,TGTGCCTGGCGACAGGCCTCCACAGATACGCAGTATTTT,CAWRQASTDTQYF
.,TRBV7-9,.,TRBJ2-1,TGTGCCAGCAGCCCGAGAGGACACGCCGTCTACAATGAGCAGTTCTTC,CASSPRGHAVYNEQFF
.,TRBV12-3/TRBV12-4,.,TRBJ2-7,TGTGCCAGCAGCCTCGGACTACTTCTGTACTTC,CASSLGLLLYF
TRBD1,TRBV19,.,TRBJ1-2,TGTGCCAGTAGTGACGGACAGGTTAACTATGGCTACACCTTC,CASSDGQVNYGYTF
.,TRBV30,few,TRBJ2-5,TGTGCCTGGAGTGGCACGGTCACCCAAGAGACCCAGTACTTC,CAWSGTVTQETQYF
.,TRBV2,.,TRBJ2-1,TGTGCCAGCACCTTGATCAATGAGCAGTTCTTC,CASTLINEQFF
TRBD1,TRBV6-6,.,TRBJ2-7,TGTGCCAGCAGCCCGGGACAGGGGGCTTTGAGTCAGTACTTC,CASSPGQGALSQYF
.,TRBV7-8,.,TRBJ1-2,TGTGCCAGCAGCCCAGGACGGGGCTATGGCTACACCTTC,CASSPGRGYGYTF
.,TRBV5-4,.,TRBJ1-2,TGTGCCAGCAGCTTGAGGGGCTGGCAGAGCCCTGTGGGCTACACCTTC,CASSLRGWQSPVGYTF
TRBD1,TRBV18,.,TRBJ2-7,TGTGCCAGCTCACCGCAAGGGACAGGGGTTTCCTACGAGCAGTACTTC,CASSPQGTGVSYEQYF
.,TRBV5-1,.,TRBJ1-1,TGCGCCAGCAGCTCGGGGGAGGGAAAGGCGGAAGCTTTCTTT,CASSSGEGKAEAFF
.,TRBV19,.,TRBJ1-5,TGTGCCAGTAGTATAGGGGTTAATCAGCCCCAGCATTTT,CASSIGVNQPQHF
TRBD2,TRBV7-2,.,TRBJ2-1,TGTGCCAGCAGCCTAAACCGACTAGCGGGGGGTGAGCAGTTCTTC,CASSLNRLAGGEQFF
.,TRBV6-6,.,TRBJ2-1,TGTGCCAGCAGTAAACAAAATGAGCAGTTCTTC,CASSKQNEQFF
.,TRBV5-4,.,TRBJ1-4,TGTGCCAGCAGCTTCCAGGGCAATGAAAAACTGTTTTTT,CASSFQGNEKLFF
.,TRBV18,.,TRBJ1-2,TGTGCCAGCTCCCCCGACAGAAACTATGGCTACACCTTC,CASSPDRNYGYTF
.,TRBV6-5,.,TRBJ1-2,TGTGCCACCCAGGGGATCTCTTTCTATTATGGCTACACCTTC,CATQGISFYYGYTF
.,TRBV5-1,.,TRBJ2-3,TGCGCCAGCAGCCCCAGGACTAGGGGGGGCACAGATACGCAGTATTTT,CASSPRTRGGTDTQYF
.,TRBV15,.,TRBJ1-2,TGTGCCACCAGCCCACCTCAACGAAACTATGGCTACACCTTC,CATSPPQRNYGYTF
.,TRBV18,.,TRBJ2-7,TGTGCCAGAAACAGGAGAGCTTCTTGGCACGAGCAGTACTTC,CARNRRASWHEQYF
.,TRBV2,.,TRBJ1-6,TGTGCCAGCAGTCCCAGTAGCTCCTATAATTCACCCCTCCACTTT,CASSPSSSYNSPLHF
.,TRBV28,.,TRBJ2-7,TGTGCCAGCAGTTTATATGCCCGGGACCCCTACGAGCAGTACTTC,CASSLYARDPYEQYF
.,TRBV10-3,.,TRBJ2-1,TGTGCCATCAGTGGCCTCCGGGACCCGGAGAGCGATGAGCAGTTCTTC,CAISGLRDPESDEQFF
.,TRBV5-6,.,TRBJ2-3,TGTGCCAGCAGCTTGGTCCGAGGCAGCACAGATACGCAGTATTTT,CASSLVRGSTDTQYF
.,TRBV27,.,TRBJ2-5,TGTGCCAGCAGTTTATTTGGCTCGGAGACCCAGTACTTC,CASSLFGSETQYF
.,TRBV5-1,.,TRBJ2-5,TGCGCCAGCAGCTTGGGTCGGCTAGACCATACCACCTTGGTAGTCCTGAACTTC,CASSLGRLDHTTLVVLNF
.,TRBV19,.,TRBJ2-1,TGTGCCAGTAGAGAAGCGGGTGATGAGCAGTTCTTC,CASREAGDEQFF
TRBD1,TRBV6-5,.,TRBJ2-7,TGTGCCAGCATCAGGATGTTGGGACAGGGGTACGAGCAGTACTTC,CASIRMLGQGYEQYF
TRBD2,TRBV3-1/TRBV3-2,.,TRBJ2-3,TGTGCCAGCAGCCAAGAGTATGCCGGGGGGGGCACAGATACGCAGTATTTT,CASSQEYAGGGTDTQYF
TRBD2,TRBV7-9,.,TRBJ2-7,TGTGCCAGCAGCTTAGGAGGTAGCGGGGGAAAATACTACGAGCAGTACTTC,CASSLGGSGGKYYEQYF
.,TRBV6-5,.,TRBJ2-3,TGTGCCAGCAGTCGGGACGGCACAGATACGCAGTATTTT,CASSRDGTDTQYF
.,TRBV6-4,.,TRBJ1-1,TGTGCCAGCAGAGCCGTTAACCTAGGAGGCACTGAAGCTTTCTTT,CASRAVNLGGTEAFF
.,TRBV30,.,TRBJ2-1,TGTGCCTGGTTGGACACGGGGGCCAACAATGAGCAGTTCTTC,CAWLDTGANNEQFF
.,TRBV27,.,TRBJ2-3,TGTGCCAGCAGTTTTACTCGCACAGATACGCAGTATTTT,CASSFTRTDTQYF
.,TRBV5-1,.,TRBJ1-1,TGCGCCAGCAGTTCAGGGATGAACACTGAAGCTTTCTTT,CASSSGMNTEAFF
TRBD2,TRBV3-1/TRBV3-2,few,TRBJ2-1,TGTGCCAGCAGCCAAGAGTGGGCTAGCGGACTCGAGCAGTTCTTC,CASSQEWASGLEQFF
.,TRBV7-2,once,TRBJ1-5,TGTGCCAGCAGCTCTACCCCTGGGAGGGTAAATCAGCCCCAGCATTTT,CASSSTPGRVNQPQHF
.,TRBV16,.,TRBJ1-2,TGTGCCAGCAGCCAATCGCAGAGCAATGGCTACACCTTC,CASSQSQSNGYTF
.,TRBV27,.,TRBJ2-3,TGTGCCAGCAGTTTAAGCATGTGGGATACGCAGTATTTT,CASSLSMWDTQYF
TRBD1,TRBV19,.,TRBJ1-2,TGTGCCAGTAGTGTTGGACAGGGATCCTTTGGCTACACCTTC,CASSVGQGSFGYTF
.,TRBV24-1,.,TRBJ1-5,TGTGCCACCAGGGACAAACACCTTAGCAATCAGCCCCAGCATTTT,CATRDKHLSNQPQHF
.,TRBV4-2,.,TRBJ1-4,TGTGCCAGCAGCCAAGAGAGGGGCAGGGGCAATGAAAAACTGTTTTTT,CASSQERGRGNEKLFF
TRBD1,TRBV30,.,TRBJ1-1,TGTGCCTGGAGTGTAGGGGGACAGGGGGGCACTGAAGCTTTCTTT,CAWSVGGQGGTEAFF
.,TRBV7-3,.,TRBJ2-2,TGTGCCAGCAGCCCAACTAGGGGGGACACCGGGGAGCTGTTTTTT,CASSPTRGDTGELFF
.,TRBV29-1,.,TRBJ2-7,TGCAGCGTTGAGGCAGGTGCCTACGAGCAGTACTTC,CSVEAGAYEQYF
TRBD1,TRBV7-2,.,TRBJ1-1,TGTGCCAGCAGCTTAGTGGGACAGGGGCTGACTGAAGCTTTCTTT,CASSLVGQGLTEAFF
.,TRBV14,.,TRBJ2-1,TGTGCCAGCAGCCAAGATTCTTTCCAGTTCTTC,CASSQDSFQFF
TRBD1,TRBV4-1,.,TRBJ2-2,TGCGCCAGCAGCCACCACCCGAACCAACAGGGGCGGCCCGGGGAGCTGTTTTTT,CASSHHPNQQGRPGELFF
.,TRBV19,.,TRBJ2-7,TGTGCCAGTAGATTGGTATCCGAAGGAAGATACGAGCAGTACTTC,CASRLVSEGRYEQYF
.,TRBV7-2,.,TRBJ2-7,TGTGCCAGCAGCGCACAGGGTACGTCCTACGAGCAGTACTTC,CASSAQGTSYEQYF
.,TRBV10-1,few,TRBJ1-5,TGCGCCAGGGAGGGAGGGGAGAAGGGGCAGCCCCAGCATTTT,CAREGGEKGQPQHF
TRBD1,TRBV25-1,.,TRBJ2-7,TGTGCCAGCAGTCCGGGACAGGGGACGACCTACGAGCAGTACTTC,CASSPGQGTTYEQYF
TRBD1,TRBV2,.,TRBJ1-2,TGTGCCAGCAATAAGAGGGACAGGGGGTCGGTAATGGACTATGGCTACACCTTC,CASNKRDRGSVMDYGYTF
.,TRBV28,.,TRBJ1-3,TGTGCCAGCAGTCCCCCTTCTGGAAACACCATATATTTT,CASSPPSGNTIYF
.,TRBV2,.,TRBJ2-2,TGTGCCAGCATTTGGAACACCGGGGAGCTGTTTTTT,CASIWNTGELFF
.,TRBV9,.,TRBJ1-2,TGTGCCAGCAGCCCCACCACAGGTTTAATCTATGGCTACACCTTC,CASSPTTGLIYGYTF
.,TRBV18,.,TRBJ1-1,TGTGCCAGCTCATCCTTTACAGGGTCCGGGAACACTGAAGCTTTCTTT,CASSSFTGSGNTEAFF
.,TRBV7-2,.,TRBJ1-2,TGTGCCAGCAGCCGGGGACAAGGGGGCTATGGCTACACCTTC,CASSRGQGGYGYTF